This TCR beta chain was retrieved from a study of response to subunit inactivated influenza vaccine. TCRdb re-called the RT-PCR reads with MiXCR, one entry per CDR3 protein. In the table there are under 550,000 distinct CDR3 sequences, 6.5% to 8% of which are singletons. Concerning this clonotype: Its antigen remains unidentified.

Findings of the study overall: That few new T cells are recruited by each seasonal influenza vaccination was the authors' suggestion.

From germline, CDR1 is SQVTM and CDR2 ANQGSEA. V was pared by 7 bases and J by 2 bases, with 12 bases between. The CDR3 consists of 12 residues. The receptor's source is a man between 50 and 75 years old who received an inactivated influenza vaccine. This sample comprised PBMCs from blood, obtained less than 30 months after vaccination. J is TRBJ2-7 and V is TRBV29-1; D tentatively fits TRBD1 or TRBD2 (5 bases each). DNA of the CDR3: TGCAGCGGGGGGACGGATACCTACGAGCAGTACTTC. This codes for CSGGTDTYEQYF.